This TCR beta chain was found in a study of T cells in narcolepsy. Overall study context: Donors had narcolepsy type 1 or type 2, or were healthy controls.

The repertoire was sequenced with immunoSEQ multiplex PCR; TCRdb's copy has only in-frame clones and lacks some. The sample records roughly 25,000 clones, just over 60% being singletons. This CDR3 contains 17 residues. CDR1 SGHRS and CDR2 YFSETQ come from the germline V gene. Deletions cut 2 bases from V and 4 bases from J, with 16 bases between. A few counts support this clone. The origin of this receptor is a human donor in good health. The specimen was memory (CD45RA-) CD4+ T cells from blood. The chain joins TRBV5-1 to TRBJ2-6; possible D gene TRBD1, 5 bases. The CDR3 is CASSLELTGAGANVLTF. CDR3 DNA sequence: TGCGCCAGCAGCTTAGAGCTTACTGGGGCCGGGGCCAACGTCCTGACTTTC. The full variable domain, in which reference TRBV5-1 and TRBJ2-6 provide the parts outside the CDR3, is KAGVTQTPRYLIKTRGQQVTLSCSPISGHRSVSWYQQTPGQGLQFLFEYFSETQRNKGNFPGRFSGRQFSNSRSEMNVSTLELGDSALYLCASSLELTGAGANVLTFGAGSRLTVL.